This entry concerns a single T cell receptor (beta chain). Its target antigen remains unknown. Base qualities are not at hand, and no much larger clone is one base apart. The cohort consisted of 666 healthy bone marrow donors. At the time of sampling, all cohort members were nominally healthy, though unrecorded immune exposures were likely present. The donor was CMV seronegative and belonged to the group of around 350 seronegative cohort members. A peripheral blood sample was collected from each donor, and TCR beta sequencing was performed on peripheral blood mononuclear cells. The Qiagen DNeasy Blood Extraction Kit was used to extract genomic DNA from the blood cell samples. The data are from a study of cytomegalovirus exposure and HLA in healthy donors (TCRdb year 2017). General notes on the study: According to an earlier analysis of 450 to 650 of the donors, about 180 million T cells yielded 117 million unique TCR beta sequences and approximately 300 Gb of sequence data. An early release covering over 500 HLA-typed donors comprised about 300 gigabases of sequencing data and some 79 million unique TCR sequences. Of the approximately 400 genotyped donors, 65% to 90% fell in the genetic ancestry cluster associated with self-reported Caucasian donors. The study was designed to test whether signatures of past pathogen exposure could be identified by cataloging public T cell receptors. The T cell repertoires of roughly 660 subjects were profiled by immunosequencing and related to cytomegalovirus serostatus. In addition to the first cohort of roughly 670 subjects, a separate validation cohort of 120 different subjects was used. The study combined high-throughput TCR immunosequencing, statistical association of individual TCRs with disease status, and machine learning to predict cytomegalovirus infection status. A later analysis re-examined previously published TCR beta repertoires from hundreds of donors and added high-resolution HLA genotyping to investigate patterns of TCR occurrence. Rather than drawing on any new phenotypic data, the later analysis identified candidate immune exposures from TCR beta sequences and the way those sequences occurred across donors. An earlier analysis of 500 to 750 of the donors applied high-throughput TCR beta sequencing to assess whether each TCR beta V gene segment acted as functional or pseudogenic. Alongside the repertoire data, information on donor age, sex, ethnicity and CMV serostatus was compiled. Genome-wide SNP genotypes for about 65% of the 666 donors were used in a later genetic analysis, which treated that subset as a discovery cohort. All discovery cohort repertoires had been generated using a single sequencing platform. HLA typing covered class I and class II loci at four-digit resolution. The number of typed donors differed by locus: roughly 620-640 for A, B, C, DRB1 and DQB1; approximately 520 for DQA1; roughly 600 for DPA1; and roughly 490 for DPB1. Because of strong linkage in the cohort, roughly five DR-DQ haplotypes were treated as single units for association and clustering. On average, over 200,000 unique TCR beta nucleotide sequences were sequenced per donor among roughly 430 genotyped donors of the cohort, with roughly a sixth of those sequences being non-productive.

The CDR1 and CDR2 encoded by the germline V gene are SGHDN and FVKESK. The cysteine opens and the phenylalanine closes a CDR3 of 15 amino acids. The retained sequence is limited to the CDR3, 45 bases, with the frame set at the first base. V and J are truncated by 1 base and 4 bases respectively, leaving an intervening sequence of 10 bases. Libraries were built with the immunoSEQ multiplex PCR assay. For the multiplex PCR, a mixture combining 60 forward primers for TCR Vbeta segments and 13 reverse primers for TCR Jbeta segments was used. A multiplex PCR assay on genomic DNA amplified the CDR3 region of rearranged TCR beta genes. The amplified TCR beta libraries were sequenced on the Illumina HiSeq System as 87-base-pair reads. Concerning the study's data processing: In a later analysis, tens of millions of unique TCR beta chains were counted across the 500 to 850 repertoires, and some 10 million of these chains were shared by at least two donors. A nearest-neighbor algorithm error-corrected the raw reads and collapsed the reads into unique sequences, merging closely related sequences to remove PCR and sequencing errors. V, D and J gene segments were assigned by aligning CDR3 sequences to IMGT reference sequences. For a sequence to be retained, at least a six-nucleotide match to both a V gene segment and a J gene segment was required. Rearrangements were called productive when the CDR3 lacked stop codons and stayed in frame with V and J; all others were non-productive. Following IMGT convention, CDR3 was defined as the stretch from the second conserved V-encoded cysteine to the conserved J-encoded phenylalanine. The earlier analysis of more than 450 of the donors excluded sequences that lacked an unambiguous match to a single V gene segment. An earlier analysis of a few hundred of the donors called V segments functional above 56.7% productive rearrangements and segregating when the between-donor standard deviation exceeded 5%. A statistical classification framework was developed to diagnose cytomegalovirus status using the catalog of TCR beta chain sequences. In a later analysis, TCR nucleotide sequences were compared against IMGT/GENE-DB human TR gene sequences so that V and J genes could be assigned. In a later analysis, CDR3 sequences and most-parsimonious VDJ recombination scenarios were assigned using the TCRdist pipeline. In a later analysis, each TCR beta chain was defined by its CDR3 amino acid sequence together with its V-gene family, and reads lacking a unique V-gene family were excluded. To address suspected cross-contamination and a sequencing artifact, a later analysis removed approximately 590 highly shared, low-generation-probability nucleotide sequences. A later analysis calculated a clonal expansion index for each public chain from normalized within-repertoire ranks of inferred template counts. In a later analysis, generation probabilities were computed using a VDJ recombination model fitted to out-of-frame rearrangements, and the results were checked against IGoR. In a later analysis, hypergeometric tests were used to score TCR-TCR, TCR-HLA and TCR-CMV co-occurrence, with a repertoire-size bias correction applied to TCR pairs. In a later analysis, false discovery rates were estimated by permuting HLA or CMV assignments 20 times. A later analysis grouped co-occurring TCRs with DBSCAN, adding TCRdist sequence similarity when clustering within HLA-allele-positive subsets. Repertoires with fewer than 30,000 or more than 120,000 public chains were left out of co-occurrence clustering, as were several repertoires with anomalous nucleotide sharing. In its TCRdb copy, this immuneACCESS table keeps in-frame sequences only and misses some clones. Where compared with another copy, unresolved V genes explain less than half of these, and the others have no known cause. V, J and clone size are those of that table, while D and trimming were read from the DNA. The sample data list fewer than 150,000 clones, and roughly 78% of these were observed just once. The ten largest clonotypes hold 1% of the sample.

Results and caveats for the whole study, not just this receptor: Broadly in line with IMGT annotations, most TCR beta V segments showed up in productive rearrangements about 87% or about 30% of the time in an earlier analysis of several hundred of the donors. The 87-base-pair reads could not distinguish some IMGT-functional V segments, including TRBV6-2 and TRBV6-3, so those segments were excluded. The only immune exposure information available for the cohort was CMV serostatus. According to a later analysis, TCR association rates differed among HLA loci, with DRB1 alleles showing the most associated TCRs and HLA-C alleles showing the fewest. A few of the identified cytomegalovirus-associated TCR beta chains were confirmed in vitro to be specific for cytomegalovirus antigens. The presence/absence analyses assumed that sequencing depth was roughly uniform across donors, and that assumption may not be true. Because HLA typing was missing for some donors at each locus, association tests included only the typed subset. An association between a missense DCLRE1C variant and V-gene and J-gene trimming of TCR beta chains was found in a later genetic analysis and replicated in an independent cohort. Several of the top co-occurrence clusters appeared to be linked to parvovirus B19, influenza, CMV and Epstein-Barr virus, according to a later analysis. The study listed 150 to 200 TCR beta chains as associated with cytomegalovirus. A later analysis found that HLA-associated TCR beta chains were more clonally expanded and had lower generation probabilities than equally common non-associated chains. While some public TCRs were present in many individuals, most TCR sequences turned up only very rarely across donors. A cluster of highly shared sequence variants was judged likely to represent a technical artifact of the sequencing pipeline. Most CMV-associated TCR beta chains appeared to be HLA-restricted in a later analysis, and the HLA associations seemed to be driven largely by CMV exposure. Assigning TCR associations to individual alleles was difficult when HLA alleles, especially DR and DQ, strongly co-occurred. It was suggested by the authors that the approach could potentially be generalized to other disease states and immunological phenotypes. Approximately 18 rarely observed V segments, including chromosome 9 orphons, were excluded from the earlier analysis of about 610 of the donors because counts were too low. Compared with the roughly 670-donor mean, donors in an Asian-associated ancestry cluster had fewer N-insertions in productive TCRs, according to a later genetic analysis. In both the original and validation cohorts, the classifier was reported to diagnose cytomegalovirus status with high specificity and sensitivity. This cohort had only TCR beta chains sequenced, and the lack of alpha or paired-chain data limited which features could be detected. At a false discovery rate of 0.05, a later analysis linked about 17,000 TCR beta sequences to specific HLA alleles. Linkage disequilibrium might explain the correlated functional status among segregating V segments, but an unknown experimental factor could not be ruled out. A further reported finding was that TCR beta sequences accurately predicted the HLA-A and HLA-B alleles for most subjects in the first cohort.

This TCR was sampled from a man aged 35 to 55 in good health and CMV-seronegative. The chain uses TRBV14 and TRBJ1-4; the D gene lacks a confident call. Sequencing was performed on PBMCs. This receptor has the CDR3 CASSQGASYNEKLFF. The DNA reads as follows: TGTGCCAGCAGCCAAGGGGCCAGCTATAATGAAAAACTGTTTTTT.